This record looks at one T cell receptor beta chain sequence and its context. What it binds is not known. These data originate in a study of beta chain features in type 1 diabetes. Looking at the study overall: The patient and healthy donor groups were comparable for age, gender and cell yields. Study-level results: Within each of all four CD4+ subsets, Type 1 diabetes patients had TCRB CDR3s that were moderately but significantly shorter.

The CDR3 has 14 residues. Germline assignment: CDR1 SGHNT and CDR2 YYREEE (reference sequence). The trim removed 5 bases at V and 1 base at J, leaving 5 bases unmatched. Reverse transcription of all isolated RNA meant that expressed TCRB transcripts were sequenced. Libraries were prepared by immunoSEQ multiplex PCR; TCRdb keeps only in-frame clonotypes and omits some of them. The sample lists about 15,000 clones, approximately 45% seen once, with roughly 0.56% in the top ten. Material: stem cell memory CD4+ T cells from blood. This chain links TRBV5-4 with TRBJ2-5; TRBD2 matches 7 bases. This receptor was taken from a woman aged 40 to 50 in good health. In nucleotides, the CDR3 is TGTGCCAGCAGTGGGGGACTACGCCAAGAGACCCAGTACTTC. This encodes CASSGGLRQETQYF.